This passage covers 3 T cell receptor beta chains from one sample sequenced in a study of blood T cells in healthy people across ages. PCR was performed a second time for roughly 7 to 12 cycles using a sample-barcoded 5' primer and a J-beta primer mix. Using its own MiXCR run on the 5' RACE reads, TCRdb lists one record per CDR3 protein. The data show about 650,000 distinct CDR3 sequences, about a third seen once. Sequencing used blood. These receptors all come from an elderly woman in good health.

This clonotype came up many times. The chain couples TRBV4-1 to TRBJ2-1; the D call may be TRBD1 or TRBD2 (6 bases each). Deletions cut 0 bases from V and 2 bases from J, with 14 bases between. The CDR3 extends over 17 amino acids. Germline assignment: CDR1 MGHRA and CDR2 YSYEKL. DNA of the CDR3: TGCGCCAGCAGCCAAGATCGCGGGACAAACACCTACAATGAGCAGTTCTTC. Amino acid sequence: CASSQDRGTNTYNEQFF.

This clonotype was recorded many times. CDR3 sequence reads: CASGHKRLTYNEQFF. CDR3 coding DNA: TGTGCCAGCGGCCATAAAAGGCTTACCTACAATGAGCAGTTCTTC. The chain has TRBV6-5 and TRBJ2-1, with D unclear. The CDR3 extends over 15 amino acids. Germline-derived CDR1 and CDR2 are MNHEY and SVGAGI. V lost 8 bases and J lost 2, with 16 bases in between.

This sequence joins TRBV6-2 or TRBV6-3 and TRBJ1-5; D is perhaps TRBD1 (5 bases). V was cut by 6 bases and J by 2 bases, with 11 bases left in between. Germline values: CDR1 MNHEY, CDR2 SVGEGT. The CDR3 is 14 residues long. CDR3 amino acids: CASSNRDGNQPQHF. The CDR3 coding sequence is TGTGCCAGCAGCAACCGGGACGGCAATCAGCCCCAGCATTTT.